The 11 T cell receptor beta chains given below trace back to one sample, sequenced in a study of CD8 T cells in ankylosing spondylitis. TCRdb reprocessed the 5' RACE reads with MiXCR, giving one entry per CDR3 protein. The table records tens of thousands of distinct CDR3 sequences, approximately 5.3% of them present only once. Sequencing used blood, either unsorted or a sorted T cell fraction (not recorded which). The origin of the receptors is a male donor with ankylosing spondylitis or in good health (not recorded which).

With regard to this clonotype: This could be a read error, since a much larger clone is one nucleotide away. The genes are TRBV20-1 and TRBJ1-5; the D gene is possibly TRBD1 (6 bases). The germline gives CDR1 DFQATT, CDR2 SNEGSKA (reference sequence). The CDR3 extends over 15 amino acids. The CDR3 bases are TGCAGTGCTCGACCACCCACGGGGGGCAATCAGCTCCAGCATTTT. As protein: CSARPPTGGNQLQHF.

This clonotype appeared many times. The chain uses TRBV25-1 and TRBJ2-7, with D maybe TRBD2 (6 bases). This CDR3 is 15 amino acids long. The ends were cut back, 1 base at V and 3 bases at J, with 13 bases in the middle. Germline CDR1 reads MGHDK; CDR2 reads SYGVNS. The CDR3 region has the DNA TGTGCCAGCAGTGAATCCGGGGGACTCCTCTACGAGCAGTACTTC. Protein product: CASSESGGLLYEQYF.

In this sample, this clonotype turned up many times. The rearrangement links TRBV11-2 to TRBJ2-1; 12 nucleotides agree with TRBD2. V was clipped by 4 bases and J by 0 bases; unmatched bases: 13. This CDR3 has 20 amino acids. Germline V lookup: CDR1 SGHAT, CDR2 FQNNGV. CDR3 amino acids: CASSSRPLAGGVSSYNEQFF. The CDR3 DNA reads as TGTGCCAGCAGCTCACGACCCCTAGCGGGGGGGGTGAGCTCCTACAATGAGCAGTTCTTC. Drawing the rest from reference TRBV11-2 and TRBJ2-1, the complete variable domain is EAGVAQSPRYKIIEKRQSVAFWCNPISGHATLYWYQQILGQGPKLLIQFQNNGVVDDSQLPKDRFSAERLKGVDSTLKIQPAKLEDSAVYLCASSSRPLAGGVSSYNEQFFGPGTRLTVL.

This clonotype was detected many times. V is TRBV10-3 and J is TRBJ2-5; D is perhaps TRBD1 (6 bases). CDR1 is ENHRY, CDR2 SYGVKD, per germline. V was pared by 2 bases and J by 6 bases, with 16 bases between. CDR3 length: 15 amino acids. CDR3 loop: CAISEDYQGWQTQYF. DNA of the CDR3: TGTGCCATCAGTGAGGACTACCAGGGGTGGCAGACCCAGTACTTC.

This clonotype was observed at least ten times. The genes are TRBV30 and TRBJ1-5, with D perhaps matching TRBD1 (5 bases). Trimming took off 4 bases at V and 1 base at J, with 8 bases between the two ends. Germline V gives CDR1 GTSNPN, CDR2 SVGIG (reference sequence). The CDR3 covers 13 residues. CDR3 in amino acids: CAWNRQSNQPQHF. The CDR3 DNA follows: TGTGCCTGGAATCGACAGAGCAATCAGCCCCAGCATTTT.

This clonotype has ten or more counts. The V call is TRBV21-1, the J call TRBJ2-1; the table calls TRBD1, which could not be checked here. TRBV21-1 represents a pseudogene. This CDR3 is built from 16 residues. The CDR3 nucleotides are TGTGCCAGCAGCACCCGAACGGGACACGACTTCAATGAGCAGTTCTTC. The encoded protein is CASSTRTGHDFNEQFF.

In regard to this clonotype: This may come from a read error, since a much larger clone is one base off. CDR3 region: CASTPGGYGYAF. The CDR3 DNA reads as TGTGCCAGCACTCCAGGAGGGTATGGCTACGCCTTC. V and J are TRBV12-3 or TRBV12-4 and TRBJ1-2; D is ambiguous. The CDR3 is 12 amino acids.

This clonotype was seen a few times. This could be a read error, since a much larger clone is one nucleotide away. This sequence joins TRBV20-1 and TRBJ1-5; D might be TRBD1 (5 bases). V lost 2 bases to trimming and J lost 4 bases, with 30 bases between them. This CDR3 spans 20 amino acids. Looked up from germline, CDR1 is DFQATT and CDR2 is SNEGSKA (reference sequence). The CDR3 coding sequence is TGCAGTGCTAGACGGGGAGGCAGGGTTCGGCTCATAAGACCAAATCAGCCCCAGCATTTT. Translated: CSARRGGRVRLIRPNQPQHF.

This clonotype was seen many times. The CDR3, as DNA: TGTGCCAGCAGCGGACAGGGCCGCGAGCAGTACTTC. Its protein product is CASSGQGREQYF. The J gene is TRBJ2-7, the V gene TRBV12-3 or TRBV12-4; TRBD1 agrees at 8 bases. V shed 6 bases, J shed 6 bases, and the junction held 4 bases outside the gene matches. This CDR3 is built from 12 residues.

This clonotype was observed many times. This chain uses TRBV28 with TRBJ2-1; 12 bases agree with TRBD2. This CDR3 has 15 residues. Germline CDR1 reads MDHEN; CDR2 reads SYDVKM. The trim removed 6 bases at V and 4 bases at J, leaving 4 bases unmatched. CDR3 amino acids: CASRQTSGGYNEQFF. The CDR3 coding sequence is TGTGCCAGCAGACAGACTAGCGGGGGATACAATGAGCAGTTCTTC.

This clonotype was counted ten times or more. The chain links TRBV10-3 to TRBJ2-1; TRBD1 matches at 9 bases. The CDR3 has 16 amino acids. Trimming removed 4 bases from V and 9 bases from J; junction bases left unmatched: 13. The germline V gene encodes CDR1 ENHRY and CDR2 SYGVKD. The CDR3 region has the DNA TGTGCCATCAGTGCTTCGGAGACAGGGGGTTTCACTGAGCAGTTCTTC. Translation gives CAISASETGGFTEQFF.